This entry describes one T cell receptor beta chain. Antigen unknown. This CDR3 has 16 residues. Trimming pared 0 bases from V and 4 bases from J, leaving 13 bases between. Germline assignment: CDR1 LGHNA and CDR2 YSLEER. Isolated PBMCs totaled at least 7 million in each sample. The second PCR ran about 6 to 11 cycles with a sample-barcoded 5' primer and J-beta primers. TCRdb reprocessed the 5' RACE reads via MiXCR and lists one record per CDR3 protein. This table has some 1.5 million distinct CDR3 sequences, 42% appearing once. The source of the sample is a study of blood T cells in healthy people across ages. Study results and limitations: TCR beta diversity, measured per million T cells, fell in a roughly linear way with age. More naive CD4+ cells and higher diversity were found in long-lived than in aged donors.

Specimen: blood. The clonotype comes from a woman younger than 35 in good health. The chain is built from TRBV4-3 and TRBJ2-1; D is perhaps TRBD2 (7 bases). The CDR3 is CASSQDEGGGYNEQFF. Written as DNA, the CDR3 is TGCGCCAGCAGCCAAGATGAGGGAGGGGGGTACAATGAGCAGTTCTTC.